The 5 T cell receptor beta chains below were found in one sample sequenced in a study of T cell repertoires in cytomegalovirus infection. Antigens of these TCRs are unknown. One entry per CDR3 protein results from TCRdb running MiXCR on the reads. The table records roughly 110,000 distinct CDR3 sequences, more than 30% of them present only once. The sample was CD8+ T cells from cultured PBMCs, taken from culture after CMV antigen stimulation. The receptors originated from a human donor in good health (CMV status not recorded). Some clones in this sample may be carry-over from other donors' samples.

V and J are TRBV6-2 or TRBV6-3 and TRBJ2-5; D tentatively fits TRBD1 or TRBD2 (6 bases each). The V end lost 10 bases, the J end lost 9 bases, and 21 bases lay between the germline ends. The CDR3 length is 13 residues. Germline loops: CDR1 MNHEY, CDR2 SVGEGT. CDR3 DNA: TGTGCCACCTACCGGGGGCCGACGAGAGCCCAGTACTTC. Encoded protein: CATYRGPTRAQYF.

The V call is TRBV5-6, the J call TRBJ2-1; no reliable D call. This CDR3 comprises 12 residues. Trimming shortened V by 5 bases and J by 3 bases, and 6 bases separated the two germline ends. The germline CDR1 and CDR2 sequences are SGHDT and YYEEEE. As DNA, the CDR3 is TGTGCCAGCAGTAGGGACTACAATGAGCAGTTCTTC. Translated: CASSRDYNEQFF.

The chain carries TRBV4-1 and TRBJ1-1; tentative D call: TRBD1 (5 bases). The V gene's germline CDR1 is MGHRA and CDR2 YSYEKL. With 1 base removed from V and 2 bases from J, the gap between germline ends came to 8 bases. The CDR3 consists of 14 residues. The CDR3 coding sequence is TGCGCCAGCAGCCAAGCGGGGGGTAACACTGAAGCTTTCTTT. It yields the protein CASSQAGGNTEAFF.

The CDR3 sequence: CASSSGQGVSEAFF. For the CDR3, the DNA is TGTGCCAGCAGCTCCGGACAGGGGGTCTCTGAAGCTTTCTTT. The V call is TRBV7-6, the J call TRBJ1-1, with TRBD1 matching over 10 bases. Germline V gene data show CDR1 as SGHVS and CDR2 as FNYEAQ. The V and J ends lost 4 bases and 6 bases, in that order; junction bases with no gene match: 5. The CDR3 is 14 residues long.

The chain combines TRBV9 with TRBJ2-3; D is unresolved. The CDR3 is 14 amino acids. With 0 bases removed from V and 4 bases from J, the gap between germline ends came to 9 bases. The germline gives CDR1 SGDLS, CDR2 YYNGEE. The CDR3 loop reads CASSVATRADTQYF. The CDR3 DNA follows: TGTGCCAGCAGCGTAGCTACTCGCGCAGATACGCAGTATTTT.